The T cell receptor (beta chain) described here comes from a study of CD8 T cells in ankylosing spondylitis (dated by TCRdb to the late 2010s). Describing the broader study: The study set out to find disease-linked TCR variants by profiling T cell receptor beta repertoires in ankylosing spondylitis patients and healthy donors. Peripheral blood was sampled, and synovial fluid was additionally collected from ankylosing spondylitis patients. The full study cohort comprised 20 to 30 ankylosing spondylitis patients and 110 or so healthy donors. What the work shows at the level of the full study, not this receptor alone: The disease-linked clones had a CD8+ phenotype and were found at relatively low frequencies in peripheral blood. Some TCR beta motif variants had previously been reported in synovial fluid and blood of reactive arthritis patients, which suggested common disease-initiation mechanisms. A TCR beta motif of fewer than 10 highly homologous amino acid variants appeared characteristic of blood from ankylosing spondylitis patients. According to the report, matched synovial fluid samples from ankylosing spondylitis patients were significantly enriched for the disease-linked clones.

A few counts support this clonotype. The antigen it recognizes is unknown. No quality values exist for individual bases; no much larger clone is one base distant. Germline trimming: 1 base from V, 4 bases from J; junction bases outside gene matches: 6. From the germline V gene, CDR1 is SGHNT and CDR2 is YENEEA. Including the terminal cysteine and phenylalanine, the CDR3 comprises 16 residues. Only the CDR3 portion is preserved as DNA: 48 bases, with reading frame beginning at the first base. For each ankylosing spondylitis patient, the synovial fluid sample was matched to a blood sample from that same patient. Sequenced using an Illumina HiSeq 2500. Quantitative 5'-RACE with molecular barcodes was the method used to prepare the TCR beta libraries. The authors processed their data as follows. To identify disease-linked TCR variants, a new computational method was used, one built on a probabilistic model of VDJ rearrangement. Through fastp at Q25 and MiXCR, TCRdb rebuilt clones from the public reads, retaining in-frame beta chains. Rows are combined by CDR3 protein, so each entry shows the most common genes and DNA. What appears here as the V and J calls and clone size reflects TCRdb's work, not the paper's. Here the sample has approximately 110,000 distinct CDR3 sequences; under 30% occur a single time. The biggest ten clones account for about 12% of the sample.

What was sequenced was synovial fluid, either unsorted or a sorted T cell fraction (not recorded which). The sequence derives from a male donor with ankylosing spondylitis. The chain is made from TRBV11-3 and TRBJ2-3; 9 nucleotides in the junction match TRBD1. DNA sequence: TGTGCCAGCAGCTTAGGAGGAGACAGGGGGTCAGATACGCAGTATTTT. Translated, it gives CASSLGGDRGSDTQYF.